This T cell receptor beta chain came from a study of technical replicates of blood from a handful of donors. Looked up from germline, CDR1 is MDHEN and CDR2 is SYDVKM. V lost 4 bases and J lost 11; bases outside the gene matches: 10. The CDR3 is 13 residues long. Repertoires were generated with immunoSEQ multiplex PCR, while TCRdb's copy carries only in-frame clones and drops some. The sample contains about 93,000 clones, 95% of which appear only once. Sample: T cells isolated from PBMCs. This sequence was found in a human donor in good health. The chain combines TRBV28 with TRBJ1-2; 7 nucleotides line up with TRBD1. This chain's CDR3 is CASSSTDRARYTF. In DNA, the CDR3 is TGTGCCAGCAGTTCCACCGACAGGGCAAGGTACACCTTC.